This TCR beta chain was profiled in a study of early T cells in non-severe SARS-CoV-2 infection. This clonotype was detected many times. The germline V gene has CDR1 DFQATT and CDR2 SNEGSKA (reference sequence). The CDR3 runs 13 residues. J lost 6 bases, V lost 6 bases, and 6 bases had no gene match. TCRdb reprocessed the 5' RACE reads with MiXCR, giving one entry per CDR3 protein. The sample consists of 30,000 to 40,000 distinct CDR3 sequences, around 6% of them appearing once. Sequencing was done on a sample of whole blood. V is TRBV20-1 and J is TRBJ1-5, with 9 bases that match TRBD1. The sequence was collected from an adult who was a healthcare worker with PCR-confirmed SARS-CoV-2 infection or an uninfected control (not recorded which). The CDR3 spells CSARTTGGQPQHF. CDR3 in DNA: TGCAGTGCCCGTACGACAGGGGGTCAGCCCCAGCATTTT.